The 16 T cell receptor beta chains in this list originate from one sample, sequenced in a study of PD-1 blockade in classical Hodgkin lymphoma. Following autologous stem cell transplantation, relapse occurred in every patient, and exposure to brentuximab vedotin varied. Clones were sequenced by immunoSEQ multiplex PCR, and TCRdb holds only the in-frame ones, with some missing. The table includes tens of thousands of clones, roughly 89% detected once. The starting material was peripheral blood mononuclear cells (PBMCs), obtained before the second cycle of nivolumab. These receptors were taken from a human donor with classical Hodgkin lymphoma.

The V and J genes are TRBV2 and TRBJ2-1; D is ambiguous. The V end was cut by 1 base, the J end by 1 base, with 8 bases between. This CDR3 is 15 amino acids long. Germline V gene sequence: CDR1 SNHLY, CDR2 FYNNEI. The CDR3 spells CASSEGGPSYNEQFF. In DNA form, the CDR3 reads TGTGCCAGCAGTGAAGGCGGACCTTCCTACAATGAGCAGTTCTTC.

The V and J genes are TRBV6-5 and TRBJ1-2; D is undetermined. The CDR3 contains 16 residues. Trimming pared 4 bases from V and 3 bases from J, leaving 18 bases between. Per the germline V gene, CDR1 is MNHEY and CDR2 is SVGAGI. Here the CDR3 reads CASSSPRSGSDYGYTF. CDR3 nucleotide sequence: TGTGCCAGCAGTTCCCCTAGGTCGGGGTCCGACTATGGCTACACCTTC.

This rearrangement joins TRBV28 to TRBJ2-5; D may be TRBD1 (6 bases). Germline V gene sequence: CDR1 MDHEN, CDR2 SYDVKM. V was clipped by 5 bases and J by 5 bases, with 15 bases between them. This CDR3 is built from 14 residues. CDR3 sequence reads: CASSTRTGLETQYF. As DNA, the CDR3 is TGTGCCAGCAGTACCAGAACAGGGTTGGAGACCCAGTACTTC.

The chain recombines TRBV11-2 with TRBJ2-5; D remains ambiguous. CDR3 size: 13 residues. V shed 3 bases and J shed 5 bases, with 10 bases lying between them. Germline assignment: CDR1 SGHAT and CDR2 FQNNGV. The CDR3: CASSFRPPETQYF. The CDR3 DNA follows: TGTGCCAGCAGCTTTCGGCCTCCGGAGACCCAGTACTTC.

Concerning this clone itself: At one of its ends the junction is not consistent with the germline gene, which may arise from a read error. The genes are TRBV2 and TRBJ2-7; 11 bases are shared with TRBD2. Germline V gene sequence: CDR1 SNHLY, CDR2 FYNNEI. The CDR3 consists of 12 residues. CDR3 sequence reads: CASRSIAGGPHF. The CDR3 bases are TGTGCCAGCAGATCGATAGCGGGAGGGCCTCACTTC.

On this clone: Other DNA variants within this sample encode the same CDR3. V is TRBV18 and J is TRBJ2-3, with D unclear. Trimming removed 1 base at V and 6 bases at J, with 8 bases between. The V gene's germline CDR1 is KGHSH and CDR2 LQKENI. The CDR3 is 13 residues long. The CDR3 region is CASSPLATDTQYF. The CDR3, as DNA: TGTGCCAGCTCACCACTAGCAACTGATACGCAGTATTTT.

V is TRBV6-6 and J is TRBJ2-7, with D perhaps TRBD1 (5 bases). This CDR3 region has 15 residues. Germline CDR1 MNHNY, CDR2 SVGAGI (reference sequence). Trimming stripped 2 bases from V and 0 bases from J, with 11 bases between. The CDR3 protein is CASSYLQGHSYEQYF. The CDR3 DNA sequence: TGTGCCAGCAGTTACCTGCAGGGCCACTCCTACGAGCAGTACTTC.

The chain is built from TRBV7-9 and TRBJ2-1; TRBD1 agrees at 7 bases. CDR1 SEHNR and CDR2 FQNEAQ come from the germline V gene (reference sequence). The CDR3 covers 15 residues. The junction had 8 bases not matched to a gene; V was cut back by 4 bases and J by 5 bases. The CDR3 bases are TGTGCCAGCAGCTCGATCGACAGGGTCAACAATGAGCAGTTCTTC. Translated, it gives CASSSIDRVNNEQFF. The whole variable domain, remainder taken from reference TRBV7-9 and TRBJ2-1, is DTGVSQNPRHKITKRGQNVTFRCDPISEHNRLYWYRQTLGQGPEFLTYFQNEAQLEKSRLLSDRFSAERPKGSFSTLEIQRTEQGDSAMYLCASSSIDRVNNEQFFGPGTRLTVL.

The chain couples TRBV4-1 to TRBJ2-3; D is undetermined. The CDR3 extends over 13 amino acids. Looked up from germline, CDR1 is MGHRA and CDR2 is YSYEKL. Trimming removed 1 base from V and 0 bases from J, with 2 bases in between. This CDR3 reads CASSQASTDTQYF. The CDR3 DNA sequence: TGCGCCAGCAGCCAAGCTAGCACAGATACGCAGTATTTT.

The chain carries TRBV28 and TRBJ2-1, with a tentative D call TRBD2 (5 bases). V was trimmed by 5 bases and J by 8 bases, leaving 22 bases between them. This CDR3 contains 16 residues. Germline loops: CDR1 MDHEN, CDR2 SYDVKM. The CDR3: CASSPLGLREQYEQFF. In nucleotides, the CDR3 is TGTGCCAGCAGTCCCCTCGGCCTGAGGGAGCAGTATGAGCAGTTCTTC. Drawing the rest from reference TRBV28 and TRBJ2-1, the complete variable domain is DVKVTQSSRYLVKRTGEKVFLECVQDMDHENMFWYRQDPGLGLRLIYFSYDVKMKEKGDIPEGYSVSREKKERFSLILESASTNQTSMYLCASSPLGLREQYEQFFGPGTRLTVL.

V is TRBV9 and J is TRBJ2-1; D is uncertain. Germline CDR1 is SGDLS and CDR2 is YYNGEE. This CDR3 has 13 amino acids. V gave up 0 bases and J gave up 6 bases, with 7 bases separating them. CDR3 sequence reads: CASSVASLNEQFF. CDR3 nucleotide sequence: TGTGCCAGCAGCGTAGCCTCCCTCAATGAGCAGTTCTTC.

The count of this clone is one. This chain joins TRBV14 and TRBJ1-2; weak D call: TRBD1 (5 bases). V shed 1 base and J shed 4 bases, with 7 bases lying between them. The CDR3 has 13 amino acids. From germline, CDR1 is SGHDN and CDR2 FVKESK. CDR3 bases: TGTGCCAGCAGCCAAGGGGGGAGCTATGGCTACACCTTC. Its protein is CASSQGGSYGYTF. Full variable domain (remainder filled in from reference TRBV14 and TRBJ1-2): EAGVTQFPSHSVIEKGQTVTLRCDPISGHDNLYWYRRVMGKEIKFLLHFVKESKQDESGMPNNRFLAERTGGTYSTLKVQPAELEDSGVYFCASSQGGSYGYTFGSGTRLTVV.

This chain connects TRBV28 to TRBJ2-7; 11 positions agree with TRBD1. The CDR3 covers 18 residues. The V segment lost 3 bases and the J segment 1 base; nucleotides outside the gene matches: 11. Germline V gene lookup returns CDR1 MDHEN and CDR2 SYDVKM. The CDR3 DNA reads as TGTGCCAGCAGTTTGGCGGGAATCGGGACAGGGGGTTCCTACGAGCAGTACTTC. Translated, it gives CASSLAGIGTGGSYEQYF.

The V gene is TRBV5-5, the J gene TRBJ2-7, with 7 positions matching TRBD1. Trimming took 3 bases from V and 0 from J; bases not matched to a gene: 3. Germline V CDR1 and CDR2: SGHKS, YYEKEE (reference sequence). This CDR3 has 14 amino acids. The CDR3 reads CASSWGQSSYEQYF. CDR3 nucleotide sequence: TGTGCCAGCAGCTGGGGACAGAGCTCCTACGAGCAGTACTTC.

The chain is built from TRBV6-6 and TRBJ2-1, with D tentatively TRBD2 (5 bases). The length of the CDR3 is 15 residues. V lost 6 bases, J lost 0 bases, and 12 bases lay in between. The germline CDR1 and CDR2 sequences are MNHNY and SVGAGI (reference sequence). The CDR3 nucleotides are TGTGCCAGCAGCTCGGACTTGAGCTCCTACAATGAGCAGTTCTTC. Its protein is CASSSDLSSYNEQFF.

The rearrangement links TRBV4-1 to TRBJ2-3; D possibly corresponds to TRBD1 (6 bases). The CDR3 has 15 amino acids. The germline V and J ends were trimmed by 4 bases and 1 base, with 12 bases remaining between them. Germline CDR1 reads MGHRA; CDR2 reads YSYEKL. CDR3 protein: CASSPQPGGTDTQYF. The CDR3 DNA sequence: TGCGCCAGCAGCCCACAGCCAGGGGGCACAGATACGCAGTATTTT.